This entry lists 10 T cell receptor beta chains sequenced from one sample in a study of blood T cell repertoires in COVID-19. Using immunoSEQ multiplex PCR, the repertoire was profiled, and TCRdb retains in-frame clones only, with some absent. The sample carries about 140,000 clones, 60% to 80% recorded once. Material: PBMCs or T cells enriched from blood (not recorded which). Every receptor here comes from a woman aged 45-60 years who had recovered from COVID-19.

CDR3 coding DNA: TGCGCCAGCAGCCCCGGGACAGGTCTGGACGGAAACACCATATATTTT. It encodes CASSPGTGLDGNTIYF. This chain links TRBV5-1 with TRBJ1-3, with 8 nucleotides matching TRBD1. The CDR3 totals 16 residues. Unmatched junction bases numbered 10, after V lost 4 bases and J lost 4 bases. Germline CDR1 is SGHRS and CDR2 is YFSETQ.

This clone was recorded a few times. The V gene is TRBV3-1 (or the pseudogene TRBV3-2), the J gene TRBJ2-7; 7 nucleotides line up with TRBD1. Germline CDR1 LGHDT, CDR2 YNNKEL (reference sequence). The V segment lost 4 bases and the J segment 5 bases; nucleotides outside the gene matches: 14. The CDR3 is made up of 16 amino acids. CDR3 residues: CASSPHRLTGFDEQYF. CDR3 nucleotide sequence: TGTGCCAGCAGCCCCCATCGACTGACAGGGTTCGACGAGCAGTACTTC.

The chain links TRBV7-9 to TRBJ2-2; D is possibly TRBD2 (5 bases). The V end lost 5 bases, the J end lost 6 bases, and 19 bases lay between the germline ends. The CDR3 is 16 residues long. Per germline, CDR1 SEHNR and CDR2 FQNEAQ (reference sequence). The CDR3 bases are TGTGCCAGCAGCAATCGTGGACTGACCGTCTCCGGGGAGCTGTTTTTT. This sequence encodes CASSNRGLTVSGELFF. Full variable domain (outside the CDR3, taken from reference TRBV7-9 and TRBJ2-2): DTGVSQNPRHKITKRGQNVTFRCDPISEHNRLYWYRQTLGQGPEFLTYFQNEAQLEKSRLLSDRFSAERPKGSFSTLEIQRTEQGDSAMYLCASSNRGLTVSGELFFGEGSRLTVL.

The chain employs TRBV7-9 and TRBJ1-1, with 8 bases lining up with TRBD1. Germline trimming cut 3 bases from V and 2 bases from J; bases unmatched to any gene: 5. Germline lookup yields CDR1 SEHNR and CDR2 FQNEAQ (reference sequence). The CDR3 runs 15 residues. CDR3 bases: TGTGCCAGCAGCTTCCAGGGGGCGCTTAACACTGAAGCTTTCTTT. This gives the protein CASSFQGALNTEAFF.

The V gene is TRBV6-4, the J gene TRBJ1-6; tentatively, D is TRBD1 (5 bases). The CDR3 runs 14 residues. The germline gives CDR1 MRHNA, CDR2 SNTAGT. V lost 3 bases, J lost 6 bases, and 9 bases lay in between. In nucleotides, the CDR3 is TGTGCCAGCAGTGAAGGGGTCCCTAATTCACCCCTCCACTTT. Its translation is CASSEGVPNSPLHF.

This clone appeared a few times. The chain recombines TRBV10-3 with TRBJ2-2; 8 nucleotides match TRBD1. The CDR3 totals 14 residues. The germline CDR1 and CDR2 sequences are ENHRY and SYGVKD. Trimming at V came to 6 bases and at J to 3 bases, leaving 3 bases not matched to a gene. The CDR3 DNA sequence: TGTGCCATCAGGGCGACAGGGGACACCGGGGAGCTGTTTTTT. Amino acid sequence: CAIRATGDTGELFF.

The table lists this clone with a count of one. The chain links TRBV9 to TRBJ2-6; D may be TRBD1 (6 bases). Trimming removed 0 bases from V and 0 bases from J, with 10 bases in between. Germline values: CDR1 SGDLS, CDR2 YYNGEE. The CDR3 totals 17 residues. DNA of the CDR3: TGTGCCAGCAGCGTAGTTAGAGGGGGCTCTGGGGCCAACGTCCTGACTTTC. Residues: CASSVVRGGSGANVLTF.

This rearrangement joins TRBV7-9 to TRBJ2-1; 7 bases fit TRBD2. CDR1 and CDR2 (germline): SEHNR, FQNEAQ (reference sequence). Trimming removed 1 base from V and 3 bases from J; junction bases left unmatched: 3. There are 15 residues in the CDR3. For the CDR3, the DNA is TGTGCCAGCAGCTTAGATCCTAGCGGCTACAATGAGCAGTTCTTC. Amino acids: CASSLDPSGYNEQFF.

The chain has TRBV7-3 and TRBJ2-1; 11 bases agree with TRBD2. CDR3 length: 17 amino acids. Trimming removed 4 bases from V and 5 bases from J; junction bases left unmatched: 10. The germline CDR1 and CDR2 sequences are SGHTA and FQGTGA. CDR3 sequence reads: CASSSRGLAGANNEQFF. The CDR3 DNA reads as TGTGCCAGCAGCTCACGCGGACTAGCGGGTGCCAACAATGAGCAGTTCTTC.

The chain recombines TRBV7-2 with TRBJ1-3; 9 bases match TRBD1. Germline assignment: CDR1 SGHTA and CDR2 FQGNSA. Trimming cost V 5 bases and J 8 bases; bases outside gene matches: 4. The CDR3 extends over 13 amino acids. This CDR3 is CASSPGDRDTIYF. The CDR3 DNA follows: TGTGCCAGCAGCCCCGGGGACAGGGACACCATATATTTT. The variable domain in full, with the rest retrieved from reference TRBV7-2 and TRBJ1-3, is GAGVSQSPSNKVTEKGKDVELRCDPISGHTALYWYRQSLGQGLEFLIYFQGNSAPDKSGLPSDRFSAERTGGSVSTLTIQRTQQEDSAVYLCASSPGDRDTIYFGEGSWLTVV.